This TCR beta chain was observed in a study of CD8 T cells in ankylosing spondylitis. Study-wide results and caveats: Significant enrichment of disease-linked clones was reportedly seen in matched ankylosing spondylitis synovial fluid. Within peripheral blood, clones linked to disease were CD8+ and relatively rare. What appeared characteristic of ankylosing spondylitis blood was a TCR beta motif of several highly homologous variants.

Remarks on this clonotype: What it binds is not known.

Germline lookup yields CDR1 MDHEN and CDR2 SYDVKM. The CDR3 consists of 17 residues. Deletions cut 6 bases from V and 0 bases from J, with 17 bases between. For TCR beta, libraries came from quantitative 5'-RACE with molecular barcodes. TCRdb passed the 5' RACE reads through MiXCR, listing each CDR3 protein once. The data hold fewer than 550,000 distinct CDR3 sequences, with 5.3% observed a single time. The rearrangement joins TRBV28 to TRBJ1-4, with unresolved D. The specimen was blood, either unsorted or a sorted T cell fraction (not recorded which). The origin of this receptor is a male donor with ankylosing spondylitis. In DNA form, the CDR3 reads TGTGCCAGCAGGACCCCGATGGGTCGAGCAACTAATGAAAAACTGTTTTTT. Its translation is CASRTPMGRATNEKLFF.